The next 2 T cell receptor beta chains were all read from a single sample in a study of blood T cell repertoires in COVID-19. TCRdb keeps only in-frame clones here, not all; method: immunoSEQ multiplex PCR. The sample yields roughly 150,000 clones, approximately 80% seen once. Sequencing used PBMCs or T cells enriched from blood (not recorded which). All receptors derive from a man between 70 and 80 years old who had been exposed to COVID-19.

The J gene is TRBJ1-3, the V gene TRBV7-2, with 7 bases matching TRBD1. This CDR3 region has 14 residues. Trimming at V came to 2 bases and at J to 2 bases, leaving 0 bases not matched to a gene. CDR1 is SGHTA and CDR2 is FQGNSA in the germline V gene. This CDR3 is CASSLQGAGNTIYF. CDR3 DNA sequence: TGTGCCAGCAGCTTACAGGGGGCTGGAAACACCATATATTTT.

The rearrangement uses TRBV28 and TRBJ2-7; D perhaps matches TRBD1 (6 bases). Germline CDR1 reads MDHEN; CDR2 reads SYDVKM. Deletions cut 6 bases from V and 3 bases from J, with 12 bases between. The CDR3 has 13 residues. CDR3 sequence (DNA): TGTGCCAGCAGCTCCGGGACAAGCTACGAGCAGTACTTC. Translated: CASSSGTSYEQYF.